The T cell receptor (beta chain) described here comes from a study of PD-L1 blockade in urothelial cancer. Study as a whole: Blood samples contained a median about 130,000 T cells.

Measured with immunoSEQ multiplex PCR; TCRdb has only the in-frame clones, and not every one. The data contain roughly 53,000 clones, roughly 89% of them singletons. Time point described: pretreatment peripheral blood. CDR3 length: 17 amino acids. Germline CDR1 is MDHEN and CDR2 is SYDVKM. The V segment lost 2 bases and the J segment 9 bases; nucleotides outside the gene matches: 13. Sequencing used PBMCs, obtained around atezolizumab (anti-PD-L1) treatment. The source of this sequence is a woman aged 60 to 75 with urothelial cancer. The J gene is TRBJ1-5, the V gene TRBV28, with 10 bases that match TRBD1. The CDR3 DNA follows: TGTGCCAGCAGTTTAAGTCTAAGACAGGGGGCTAGAGGGCCCCAGCATTTT. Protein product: CASSLSLRQGARGPQHF.